This T cell receptor (beta chain) was recorded in a study of post-analysis software for immune sequencing data. Whole-study context: Included courses were relapsing-remitting and secondary progressive multiple sclerosis; progressive-relapsing multiple sclerosis was also included.

In regard to this clonotype: The antigen is not known.

Incorporated into the TCR beta cDNA libraries were unique molecular identifiers, which served to reduce PCR and sequencing biases. One entry per CDR3 protein results from TCRdb running MiXCR on the PCR reads. In the table there are more than 450,000 distinct CDR3 sequences, 44% of which are singletons. Study observations and caveats: F measure showed strong co-clustering of same-batch samples. People with multiple sclerosis had a significantly lower normalized Chao1 diversity than controls did. Four to six TRBV segments were significantly more frequent in patients than in controls. TRBV5-6, TRBV5-1 and TRBV20-1 were among these segments.

Trimming pared 0 bases from V and 8 bases from J, leaving 20 bases between. This CDR3 has 16 residues. The germline V gene encodes CDR1 SGDLS and CDR2 YYNGEE. The specimen sequenced was blood. The genes are TRBV9 and TRBJ1-1, with D maybe TRBD1 (6 bases). The sequence derives from a girl between 10 and 17 years old with multiple sclerosis. CDR3 bases: TGTGCCAGCAGCGTAGCTGACCGGGGGGGCGGCCTAGAAGCTTTCTTT. This codes for CASSVADRGGGLEAFF. Drawing the rest from reference TRBV9 and TRBJ1-1, the complete variable domain is DSGVTQTPKHLITATGQRVTLRCSPRSGDLSVYWYQQSLDQGLQFLIQYYNGEERAKGNILERFSAQQFPDLHSELNLSSLELGDSALYFCASSVADRGGGLEAFFGQGTRLTVV.